This T cell receptor (beta chain) was recovered during a study of cytomegalovirus exposure and HLA in healthy donors. Primers included in the PCR were 60 Vbeta and 13 Jbeta primers. Generated by immunoSEQ multiplex PCR, the TCRdb table keeps only in-frame clones and is missing some. The sample has 120,000 to 150,000 clones, about 86% seen once. CDR1 is KGHSH, CDR2 LQKENI, per germline. With 6 bases removed from V and 0 bases from J, the gap between germline ends came to 11 bases. The CDR3 contains 14 residues. The source of this sequence is a man aged 40-55 years in good health and CMV-seropositive. The sequenced material came from PBMCs. The chain combines TRBV18 with TRBJ1-2, with a tentative D call TRBD1 (5 bases). The CDR3: CASSATESNYGYTF. DNA of the CDR3: TGTGCCAGCTCCGCGACAGAGTCTAACTATGGCTACACCTTC.